The rows below give T cell receptor beta chains drawn from one sample of a study of beta chain features in type 1 diabetes. Data came from immunoSEQ multiplex PCR; TCRdb stores just in-frame clones and leaves some out. The table has about 300,000 clones, approximately 15% seen once. Sequenced sample: naive CD4+ T cells from blood. The receptors derive from a woman aged 18-29 years with type 1 diabetes. Both conserved end residues are part of each CDR3. A D gene is named only where the DNA matches it firmly. Clone size is given for some rows only: seen once, a few or many times, or a class if the clone is expanded.

j_call v_call d_call clone_size cdr3_nt cdr3_aa
TRBJ2-1 TRBV4-2 . few TGTGCCAGCAGCCAAGATAGCGGCAAGGAGCAGTTCTTC CASSQDSGKEQFF
TRBJ2-2 TRBV7-9 TRBD2 . TGTGCCAGCAGTCCGCCCGGACTAGCGGGATTAACCGGGGAGCTGTTTTTT CASSPPGLAGLTGELFF
TRBJ2-5 TRBV15 . . TGTGCCACCAGCAGAGATGGAGGGGCAGGGCAAGAGACCCAGTACTTC CATSRDGGAGQETQYF
TRBJ2-4 TRBV7-9 TRBD1 . TGTGCCAGCAGCGCCGGGACAGGGCGGAACATTCAGTACTTC CASSAGTGRNIQYF
TRBJ1-2 TRBV6-5 . . TGTGCCAGCAGTTACGCAGGTGGCTATGGCTACACCTTC CASSYAGGYGYTF
TRBJ1-1 TRBV30 . . TGTGCCTGGAGTGACGGGGGGCGCGGAACTGAAGCTTTCTTT CAWSDGGRGTEAFF
TRBJ2-7 TRBV30 . . TGTGCCTGGGGACATCCCCAGGGCTACGAGCAGTACTTC CAWGHPQGYEQYF
TRBJ1-2 TRBV7-9 . . TGTGCCAGCAGCTTATCAGGGAGGTCAAGTGGCTACACCTTC CASSLSGRSSGYTF
TRBJ2-3 TRBV2 TRBD2 few TGTGCCAGCAGTCGGACTAGCGGGGGGCCTAGCACAGATACGCAGTATTTT CASSRTSGGPSTDTQYF
TRBJ2-5 TRBV10-3 . . TGTGCCATCAGTGCTAGGCAGCCGCAAGAGACCCAGTACTTC CAISARQPQETQYF
TRBJ2-1 TRBV30 TRBD2 few TGTGCCTGGAGACGGACTAGCGGGGCATACTACAATGAGCAGTTCTTC CAWRRTSGAYYNEQFF
TRBJ2-4 TRBV28 . . TGTGCCAGCAGCCCCCTACAGGGACGTGAAAACATTCAGTACTTC CASSPLQGRENIQYF
TRBJ1-3 TRBV9 . few TGTGCCAGCAGCACCTCGAGTTCTGGAAACACCATATATTTT CASSTSSSGNTIYF
TRBJ2-7 TRBV9 . . TGTGCCAGCAGCGTAGGAGAACAGGGTCCCTCCTACGAGCAGTACTTC CASSVGEQGPSYEQYF
TRBJ2-1 TRBV5-4 . few TGTGCCAGCAGCTTACAGGCAAAGAGGTACAATGAGCAGTTCTTC CASSLQAKRYNEQFF
TRBJ1-1 TRBV29-1 . . TGCAGTATCCACAGGGCCTATCACACTGAAGCTTTCTTT CSIHRAYHTEAFF
TRBJ1-3 TRBV27 . few TGTGCCAGCAGCCCCCTCGGCGGGGGAAACACCATATATTTT CASSPLGGGNTIYF
TRBJ2-1 TRBV4-3 TRBD2 few TGCGCCAGCAGCCAAGATAGGGGACTAGCGGTATACAATGAGCAGTTCTTC CASSQDRGLAVYNEQFF
TRBJ2-5 TRBV15 . . TGTGCCACCAGCAGAGATTCAGGGCCTGGGGAGACCCAGTACTTC CATSRDSGPGETQYF
TRBJ2-2 TRBV7-9 TRBD1 . TGTGCCAGCAGCCGCCGGGACAGGTTCGCGAACACCGGGGAGCTGTTTTTT CASSRRDRFANTGELFF
TRBJ2-2 TRBV19 . . TGTGCCAGTAGTATGACCCCAGCGCGGGCGAACACCGGGGAGCTGTTTTTT CASSMTPARANTGELFF
TRBJ1-2 TRBV7-9 TRBD1 few TGTGCCAGCAGCACCCGAGGACAGGCCGCTAACTATGGCTACACCTTC CASSTRGQAANYGYTF
TRBJ2-1 TRBV7-6 TRBD1 . TGTGCCAGCAGCTTAGTGGGACAGGGGATCGATGAGCAGTTCTTC CASSLVGQGIDEQFF
TRBJ2-1 TRBV30 TRBD2 few TGTGCCTGGAGTCCCTCTCGGATAGCGGGGTACAATGAGCAGTTCTTC CAWSPSRIAGYNEQFF
TRBJ2-7 TRBV28 . . TGTGCCAGCAGTACAACTAGGTTCGAGCAGTACTTC CASSTTRFEQYF
TRBJ2-1 TRBV5-6 TRBD2 few TGTGCCAGCAGCTTGGGCCTAGCGGACTACAATGAGCAGTTCTTC CASSLGLADYNEQFF
TRBJ1-5 TRBV30 . few TGTGCCTGGAGGCCGGAGGGTAGCAATCAGCCCCAGCATTTT CAWRPEGSNQPQHF
TRBJ1-5 TRBV28 . . TGTGCCAGCAGTTTCCAGGGACACAGCAATCAGCCCCAGCATTTT CASSFQGHSNQPQHF
TRBJ2-2 TRBV2 . . TGTGCCAGCAGAACTAGCCCCGGGGAGCTGTTTTTT CASRTSPGELFF
TRBJ1-2 TRBV28 TRBD1 few TGTGCCAGCAGCGCGGGGACAGCTAACTATGGCTACACCTTC CASSAGTANYGYTF
TRBJ1-5 TRBV11-2 TRBD1 . TGTGCCAGCAGCCTCGGACAGGCGGGCAATCAGCCCCAGCATTTT CASSLGQAGNQPQHF
TRBJ2-4 TRBV27 TRBD2 . TGTGCCAGCAGTTTAGGACTAGCGGGAGTTTTTAGGCAGTACTTC CASSLGLAGVFRQYF
TRBJ2-4 TRBV30 TRBD2 . TGTGCCTGGAGTGCCCCTAGCGGGAGGGCCGGAGCCAAAAACATTCAGTACTTC CAWSAPSGRAGAKNIQYF
TRBJ1-2 TRBV30 . few TGTGCCTGGAGTCAGGGGACGCCCTATGGCTACACCTTC CAWSQGTPYGYTF
TRBJ2-3 TRBV6-5 TRBD2 few TGTGCCAGCAAGGCGGCGGGAGGGCCGAGGGATACGCAGTATTTT CASKAAGGPRDTQYF
TRBJ1-1 TRBV7-9 TRBD1 few TGTGCCAGCAGCCGACAGGGGGCAAGTACTGAAGCTTTCTTT CASSRQGASTEAFF
TRBJ2-7 TRBV5-1 . . TGCGCCAGCAGCCCTGGCCAGACAGTGCCAGGGGAGCAGTACTTC CASSPGQTVPGEQYF
TRBJ2-7 TRBV7-9 TRBD1 . TGTGCCAGCAGCGCCACAGGGGTTCACGAGCAGTACTTC CASSATGVHEQYF
TRBJ1-2 TRBV5-4 TRBD1 . TGTGCCAGCAGCCCAGGACAGGGGGAGAGCTTCGGCTACACCTTC CASSPGQGESFGYTF
TRBJ1-1 TRBV2 . few TGTGCCAGCAGTGGACAAATGAACACTGAAGCTTTCTTT CASSGQMNTEAFF
TRBJ2-4 TRBV27 . . TGTGCCAGCAGTTGGGCATCAGCCAAAAACATTCAGTACTTC CASSWASAKNIQYF
TRBJ1-1 TRBV10-3 TRBD1 . TGTGCCATCAGTGAGAGACAGGGTAACACTGAAGCTTTCTTT CAISERQGNTEAFF
TRBJ2-5 TRBV12-5 . . TGTGCTAGTGGTCGCCCTTCGGGGGAGACCCAGTACTTC CASGRPSGETQYF
TRBJ1-5 TRBV19 . few TGTGCCAGTAGTATTGACATGAGGGCTCAGCCCCAGCATTTT CASSIDMRAQPQHF
TRBJ2-4 TRBV27 . few TGTGCCAGCAGGCACCAGGGGGGACCAATTCAGTACTTC CASRHQGGPIQYF
TRBJ2-2 TRBV4-2 TRBD2 few TGTGCCAGCAGCCAAAGTTACTCGCAGGGAGGGGCCGGGGAGCTGTTTTTT CASSQSYSQGGAGELFF
TRBJ1-2 TRBV2 TRBD1 . TGTGCCAGCAGTGAAATTAGGCAGGGGGCGCGTGGCTACACCTTC CASSEIRQGARGYTF
TRBJ1-2 TRBV19 TRBD1 few TGTGCCAGTAAGGACAGGGGATGGCATGGCTACACCTTC CASKDRGWHGYTF
TRBJ2-7 TRBV30 TRBD1 few TGTGCCTGGAAGAGGTTTGGACAGGGATTTGGCGAGCAGTACTTC CAWKRFGQGFGEQYF
TRBJ2-1 TRBV4-1 . few TGCGCCAGCAGCCAAATCGCCCGGACCCGGGAGAACAATGAGCAGTTCTTC CASSQIARTRENNEQFF
TRBJ1-1 TRBV27 . once TGTGCCAGCAGCAAGACAGGCTTGAACACTGAAGCTTTCTTT CASSKTGLNTEAFF
TRBJ1-5 TRBV30 . . TGTGCCTGGAGTGGTCCGGGGGGGTCTAATCAGCCCCAGCATTTT CAWSGPGGSNQPQHF
TRBJ2-2 TRBV5-1 . few TGCGCCAGCCACGGTGATCTCTTCAACACCGGGGAGCTGTTTTTT CASHGDLFNTGELFF
TRBJ2-1 TRBV27 TRBD2 . TGTGCCAGCAGTTGGCGGACTAGCGGGCCCTACAATGAGCAGTTCTTC CASSWRTSGPYNEQFF